Shown below are 18 T cell receptor beta chains from a single sample sequenced in a study of CXCR4 blockade with PD-1 therapy in pancreatic cancer. TCRdb's table, derived via immunoSEQ multiplex PCR, lists solely in-frame clones and lacks some. This table holds 5,000 or so clones, 48% found once. Sequenced material: tumor tissue. These receptors originate from a human donor with pancreatic ductal adenocarcinoma.

This clone was picked up a small number of times. This chain joins TRBV7-6 and TRBJ2-7, with D maybe TRBD1 (6 bases). The V gene's germline CDR1 is SGHVS and CDR2 FNYEAQ. The CDR3 length is 15 residues. V was shortened by 5 bases and J by 1 base, with 15 bases between the two germline ends. In nucleotides, the CDR3 is TGTGCCAGCAGCGTCCGGGACATAGGATCCTACGAGCAGTACTTC. This sequence encodes CASSVRDIGSYEQYF.

This clone came up a few times. J is TRBJ2-5 and V is TRBV5-1; weak D call: TRBD1 (5 bases). Deletions cut 6 bases from V and 0 bases from J, with 12 bases between. There are 14 residues in the CDR3. Germline loops: CDR1 SGHRS, CDR2 YFSETQ. The CDR3 is CASNQGHNQETQYF. The CDR3, as DNA: TGCGCCAGCAATCAGGGCCACAACCAAGAGACCCAGTACTTC.

The V gene is TRBV19, the J gene TRBJ1-4, with 8 bases that match TRBD1. With 0 bases clipped from V and 4 bases from J, the junction kept 7 bases outside the gene matches. CDR3 length: 17 residues. From germline, CDR1 is LNHDA and CDR2 SQIVND (reference sequence). The CDR3 region has the DNA TGTGCCAGTAGTATAGACTGGCAGGGGGCCGGTAATGAAAAACTGTTTTTT. Protein product: CASSIDWQGAGNEKLFF.

This clone was picked up a small number of times. J is TRBJ2-3 and V is TRBV6-8, with D perhaps matching TRBD1 or TRBD2 (5 bases each). The V gene lost 4 bases and the J gene lost 6 bases, with 14 bases spanning the gap. This CDR3 region has 14 residues. Germline CDR1 is MNHGY and CDR2 is SAAAGT. The CDR3, as DNA: TGTGCCAGCAGTTCCTTAACGTGGGGGGATACGCAGTATTTT. Translating gives CASSSLTWGDTQYF.

V usage is TRBV7-4 and J usage is TRBJ2-7, with D unresolved. V was trimmed by 5 bases and J by 0 bases, leaving 11 bases between them. CDR1 is SGHVT and CDR2 is SQSDAQ in the germline V gene. The CDR3 is 14 residues long. The CDR3 is CASSPDRSSYEQYF. The CDR3 coding sequence is TGTGCCAGCAGCCCAGACCGCAGCTCCTACGAGCAGTACTTC.

This clone was seen only a few times. The rearrangement links TRBV28 to TRBJ1-6, with D uncertain. CDR3 length: 17 residues. Trimming removed 5 bases from V and 0 bases from J, with 14 bases in between. Looked up from germline, CDR1 is MDHEN and CDR2 is SYDVKM. The CDR3 region is CASSRAGQSSYNSPLHF. CDR3 nucleotide sequence: TGTGCCAGCAGTAGGGCAGGTCAGAGCTCCTATAATTCACCCCTCCACTTT.

This clone was counted between two and nine times. The rearrangement links TRBV6-8 to TRBJ1-4; 7 bases line up with TRBD1. CDR3 length equals 13 residues. V lost 6 bases and J lost 4; bases outside the gene matches: 2. Germline values: CDR1 MNHGY, CDR2 SAAAGT. DNA of the CDR3: TGTGCCAGCAGCAGGGGGTTTAATGAAAAACTGTTTTTT. It is translated as CASSRGFNEKLFF.

This clone was detected once. The V gene is TRBV28, the J gene TRBJ1-2; D is uncertain. The CDR3 is 16 amino acids. In germline, CDR1 is MDHEN, CDR2 SYDVKM. V gave up 7 bases and J gave up 0 bases, with 18 bases separating them. The CDR3 coding sequence is TGTGCCAGCACCAAAACCACCCCAGGAGCTAACTATGGCTACACCTTC. Translated, it gives CASTKTTPGANYGYTF.

V and J are TRBV15 and TRBJ1-1; 7 bases fit TRBD1. CDR1 LNHNV and CDR2 YYDKDF come from the germline V gene (reference sequence). Losses at the gene ends were 3 bases for V and 0 bases for J; bases not matched to a gene: 1. There are 14 residues in the CDR3. The DNA for the CDR3 is TGTGCCACCAGCAGGGGACAGTTGAACACTGAAGCTTTCTTT. The encoded protein is CATSRGQLNTEAFF. Looking up the rest from reference TRBV15 and TRBJ1-1 gives the full variable domain: DAMVIQNPRYQVTQFGKPVTLSCSQTLNHNVMYWYQQKSSQAPKLLFHYYDKDFNNEADTPDNFQSRRPNTSFCFLDIRSPGLGDTAMYLCATSRGQLNTEAFFGQGTRLTVV.

The chain recombines TRBV19 with TRBJ1-1, with TRBD1 as a possible D gene (6 bases). Germline CDR1 reads LNHDA; CDR2 reads SQIVND (reference sequence). Trimming left V 6 bases short and J 5 bases short, with 25 bases between. This CDR3 region has 17 residues. The CDR3 sequence: CASREDYGAGAGTEAFF. In DNA, the CDR3 is TGTGCCAGTAGGGAAGACTATGGAGCAGGGGCGGGAACTGAAGCTTTCTTT.

This clone showed up just a few times. The CDR3 region is CASSQDSTGAYNEQFF. In DNA, the CDR3 is TGCGCCAGCAGCCAAGATTCGACAGGGGCCTACAATGAGCAGTTCTTC. The chain is built from TRBV4-1 and TRBJ2-1, with 8 bases identical to TRBD1. CDR3 length: 16 residues. V shed 0 bases, J shed 2 bases, and the junction held 3 bases outside the gene matches. Germline V CDR1 and CDR2: MGHRA, YSYEKL.

The J gene is TRBJ1-1, the V gene TRBV9, with D unclear. This CDR3 is 15 amino acids long. Germline-derived CDR1 and CDR2 are SGDLS and YYNGEE. V lost 1 base and J 3 bases, leaving 13 bases between the germline ends. The CDR3 DNA follows: TGTGCCAGCAGCGTAACCGGATCGACTGACACTGAAGCTTTCTTT. It is translated as CASSVTGSTDTEAFF.

V and J are TRBV19 and TRBJ2-3; D could derive from TRBD1 or TRBD2 (5 bases each). CDR1 and CDR2 from the germline V gene are LNHDA and SQIVND (reference sequence). The CDR3 consists of 17 residues. V was pared by 5 bases and J by 4 bases, with 22 bases between. CDR3: CASSSFAGTPWADTQYF. The CDR3 nucleotides are TGTGCCAGTAGTTCCTTCGCCGGGACCCCCTGGGCAGATACGCAGTATTTT. Variable domain in full (rest from reference TRBV19 and TRBJ2-3): DGGITQSPKYLFRKEGQNVTLSCEQNLNHDAMYWYRQDPGQGLRLIYYSQIVNDFQKGDIAEGYSVSREKKESFPLTVTSAQKNPTAFYLCASSSFAGTPWADTQYFGPGTRLTVL.

Only a few counts were recorded for this clone. The chain is built from TRBV11-3 and TRBJ2-7; perhaps TRBD1 as D (6 bases). Germline V lookup: CDR1 SGHNT, CDR2 YENEEA. Between the trimmed V and J ends, which lost 0 bases and 5 bases, there was a span of 11 bases. The CDR3 consists of 14 residues. This CDR3 reads CASSLDTGLHEQYF. The CDR3 region has the DNA TGTGCCAGCAGCTTAGATACAGGGCTCCACGAGCAGTACTTC.

V and J are TRBV11-3 and TRBJ2-7; D perhaps matches TRBD1 (6 bases). Trimming pared 1 base from V and 0 bases from J, leaving 10 bases between. The CDR3 sequence is 15 residues long. The germline V gene encodes CDR1 SGHNT and CDR2 YENEEA. The CDR3 sequence is CASSLVQGDSYEQYF. The CDR3 DNA sequence: TGTGCCAGCAGCTTAGTACAGGGCGACTCCTACGAGCAGTACTTC.

This clone was seen more than once but under ten times. The chain couples TRBV7-1 to TRBJ1-1, with TRBD1 identical over 7 bases. TRBV7-1 is treated as an ORF (open reading frame) with a function not yet certain. V was pared by 4 bases and J by 7 bases, with 9 bases of the junction left unmatched. This CDR3 has 14 residues. The CDR3 nucleotides read TGTGCCAGCAGCTTAGTAGGGGGCTCCGGTGAAGCTTTCTTT. Protein product: CASSLVGGSGEAFF.

The chain carries TRBV19 and TRBJ2-2; D call uncertain. The CDR3 consists of 16 residues. Trimming shortened V by 7 bases and J by 4 bases, and 19 bases separated the two germline ends. Germline CDR1 reads LNHDA; CDR2 reads SQIVND (reference sequence). CDR3 in amino acids: CASTRYHAESTGELFF. CDR3 nucleotide sequence: TGTGCCAGTACAAGATATCATGCGGAGAGCACCGGGGAGCTGTTTTTT.

This clone has only a few counts. The CDR3, as DNA: TGTGCCAGCAGCGCCGGACAAGTGAACACTGAAGCTTTCTTT. This gives the protein CASSAGQVNTEAFF. V and J are TRBV7-7 and TRBJ1-1, with D possibly being TRBD1 (5 bases). This CDR3 has 14 amino acids. Per the germline V gene, CDR1 is SSHAT and CDR2 is FNYEAQ (reference sequence). The V gene lost 5 bases and the J gene lost 0 bases, with 10 bases spanning the gap.